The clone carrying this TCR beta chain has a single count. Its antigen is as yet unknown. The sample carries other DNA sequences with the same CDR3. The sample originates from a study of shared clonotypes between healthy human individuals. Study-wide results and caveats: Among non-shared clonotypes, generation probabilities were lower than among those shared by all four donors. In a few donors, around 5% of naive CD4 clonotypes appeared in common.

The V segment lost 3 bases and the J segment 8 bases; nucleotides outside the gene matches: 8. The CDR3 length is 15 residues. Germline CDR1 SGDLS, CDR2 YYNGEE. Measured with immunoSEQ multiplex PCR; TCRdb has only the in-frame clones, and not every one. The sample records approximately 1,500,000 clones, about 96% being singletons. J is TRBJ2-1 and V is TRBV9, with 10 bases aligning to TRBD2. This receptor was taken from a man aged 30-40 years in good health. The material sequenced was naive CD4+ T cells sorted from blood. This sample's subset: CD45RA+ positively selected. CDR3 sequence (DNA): TGTGCCAGCAGCGAGGGGCTAGCGGGAGTAGATGAGCAGTTCTTC. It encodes CASSEGLAGVDEQFF.